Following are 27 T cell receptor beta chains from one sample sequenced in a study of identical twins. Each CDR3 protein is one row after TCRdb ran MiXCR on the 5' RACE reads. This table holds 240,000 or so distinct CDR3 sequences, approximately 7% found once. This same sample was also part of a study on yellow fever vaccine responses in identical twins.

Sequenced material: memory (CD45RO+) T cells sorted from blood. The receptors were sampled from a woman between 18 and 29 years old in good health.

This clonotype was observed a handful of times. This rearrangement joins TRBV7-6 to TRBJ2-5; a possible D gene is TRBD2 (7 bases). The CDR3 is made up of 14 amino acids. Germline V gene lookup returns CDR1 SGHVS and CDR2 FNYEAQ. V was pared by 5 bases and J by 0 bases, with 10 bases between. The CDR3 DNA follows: TGTGCCAGCAGCGGGGGGGGCTACCAAGAGACCCAGTACTTC. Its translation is CASSGGGYQETQYF.

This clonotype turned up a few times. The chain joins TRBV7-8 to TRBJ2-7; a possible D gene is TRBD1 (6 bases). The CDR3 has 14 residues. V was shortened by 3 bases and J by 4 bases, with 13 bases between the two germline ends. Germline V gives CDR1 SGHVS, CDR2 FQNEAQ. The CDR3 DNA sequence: TGTGCCAGCAGCTTGTTCGGACAGCTTTACGAGCAGTACTTC. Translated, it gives CASSLFGQLYEQYF.

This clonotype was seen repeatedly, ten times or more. This CDR3 reads CASTSGGAQGDNEQFF. The DNA of the CDR3 is TGTGCCAGCACCTCCGGGGGGGCCCAAGGGGACAATGAGCAGTTCTTC. The gene calls are TRBV12-3 or TRBV12-4 and TRBJ2-1, with 8 bases matching TRBD2. There are 16 residues in the CDR3. The V and J ends lost 7 bases and 5 bases, in that order; junction bases with no gene match: 13.

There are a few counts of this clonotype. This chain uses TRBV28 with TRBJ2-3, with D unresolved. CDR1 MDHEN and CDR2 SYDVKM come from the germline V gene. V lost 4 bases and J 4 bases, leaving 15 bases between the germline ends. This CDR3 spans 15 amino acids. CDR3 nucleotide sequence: TGTGCCAGCAGTTCAAGGGCAACACGGGCAGATACGCAGTATTTT. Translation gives CASSSRATRADTQYF.

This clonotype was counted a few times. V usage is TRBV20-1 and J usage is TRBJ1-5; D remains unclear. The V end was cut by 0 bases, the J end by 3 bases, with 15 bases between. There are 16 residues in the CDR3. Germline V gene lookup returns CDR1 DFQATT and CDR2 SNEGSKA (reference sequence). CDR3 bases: TGCAGTGCTAGAGAGAGCGTCACAGCTTTCAATCAGCCCCAGCATTTT. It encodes CSARESVTAFNQPQHF.

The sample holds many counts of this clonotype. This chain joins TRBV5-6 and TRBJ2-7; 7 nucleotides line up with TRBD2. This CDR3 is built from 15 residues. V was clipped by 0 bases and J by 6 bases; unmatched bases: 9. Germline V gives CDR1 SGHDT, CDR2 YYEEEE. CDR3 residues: CASSLDPAGKGEQYF. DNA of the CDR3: TGTGCCAGCAGCTTGGATCCAGCGGGAAAGGGCGAGCAGTACTTC.

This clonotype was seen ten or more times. The CDR3 nucleotides read TGCGCCAGCACCCCAATAAGGGGACTAGACACAGATACGCAGTATTTT. This encodes CASTPIRGLDTDTQYF. This chain joins TRBV5-1 and TRBJ2-3; 8 bases line up with TRBD2. The CDR3 runs 16 residues. Germline CDR1 reads SGHRS; CDR2 reads YFSETQ. V was clipped by 6 bases and J by 2 bases; unmatched bases: 11. Looking up the rest from reference TRBV5-1 and TRBJ2-3 gives the full variable domain: KAGVTQTPRYLIKTRGQQVTLSCSPISGHRSVSWYQQTPGQGLQFLFEYFSETQRNKGNFPGRFSGRQFSNSRSEMNVSTLELGDSALYLCASTPIRGLDTDTQYFGPGTRLTVL.

CDR3 sequence: CASSQDSGNSYNEQFF. The CDR3 coding sequence is TGCGCCAGCAGCCAAGACAGCGGAAACTCCTACAATGAGCAGTTCTTC. This rearrangement joins TRBV4-1 to TRBJ2-1; the D gene is possibly TRBD2 (5 bases). The length of the CDR3 is 16 residues. The V gene lost 0 bases and the J gene lost 0 bases, with 9 bases spanning the gap. The germline V gene encodes CDR1 MGHRA and CDR2 YSYEKL.

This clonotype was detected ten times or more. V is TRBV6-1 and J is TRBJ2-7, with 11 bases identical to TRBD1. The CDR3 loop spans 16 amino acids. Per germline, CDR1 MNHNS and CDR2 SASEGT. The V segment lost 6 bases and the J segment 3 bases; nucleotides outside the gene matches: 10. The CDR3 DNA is TGTGCCAGCAGGCATGAAACCGGGACAGGGGGCTACGAGCAGTACGTC. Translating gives CASRHETGTGGYEQYV.

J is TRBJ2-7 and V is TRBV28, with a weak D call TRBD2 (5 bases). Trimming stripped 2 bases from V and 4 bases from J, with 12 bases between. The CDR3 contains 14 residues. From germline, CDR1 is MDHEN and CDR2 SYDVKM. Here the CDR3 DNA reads TGTGCCAGCAGTTTACGGGGAAATGGGTACGAGCAGTACTTC. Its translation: CASSLRGNGYEQYF.

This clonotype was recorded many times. The CDR3 sequence: CASSSNSGGAREKLFF. The CDR3 region has the DNA TGTGCCAGCAGTTCAAACTCAGGGGGCGCAAGGGAAAAACTGTTTTTT. The chain uses TRBV6-5 and TRBJ1-4, with TRBD1 identical over 8 bases. Looked up from germline, CDR1 is MNHEY and CDR2 is SVGAGI. The trim removed 4 bases at V and 8 bases at J, leaving 12 bases unmatched. The CDR3 runs to 16 residues.

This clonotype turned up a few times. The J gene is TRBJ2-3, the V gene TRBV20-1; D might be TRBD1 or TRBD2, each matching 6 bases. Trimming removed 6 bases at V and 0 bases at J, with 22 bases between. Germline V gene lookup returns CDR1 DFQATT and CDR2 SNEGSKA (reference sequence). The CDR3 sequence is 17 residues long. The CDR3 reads CSARGSSDRFSTDTQYF. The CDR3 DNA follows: TGCAGTGCCAGGGGTTCTAGCGACCGGTTTAGCACAGATACGCAGTATTTT.

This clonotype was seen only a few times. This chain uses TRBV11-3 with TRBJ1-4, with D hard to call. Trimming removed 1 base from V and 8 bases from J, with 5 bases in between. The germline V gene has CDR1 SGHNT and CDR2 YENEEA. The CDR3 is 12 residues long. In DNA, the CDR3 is TGTGCCAGCAGCTTAGCGGCGGAAAAACTGTTTTTT. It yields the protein CASSLAAEKLFF.

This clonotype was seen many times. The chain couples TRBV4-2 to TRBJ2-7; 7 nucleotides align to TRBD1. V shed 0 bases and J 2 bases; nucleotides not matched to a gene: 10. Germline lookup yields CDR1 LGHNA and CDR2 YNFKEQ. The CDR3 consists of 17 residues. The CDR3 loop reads CASSQEDIGQGAYEQYF. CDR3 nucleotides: TGTGCCAGCAGCCAAGAAGATATCGGGCAGGGGGCCTACGAGCAGTACTTC.

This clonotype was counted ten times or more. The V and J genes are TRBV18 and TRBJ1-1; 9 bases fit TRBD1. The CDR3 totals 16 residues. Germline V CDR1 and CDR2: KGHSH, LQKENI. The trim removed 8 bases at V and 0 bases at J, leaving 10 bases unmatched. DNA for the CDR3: TGTGCCAGCAGCGGGGACAGGGAACACATGAACACTGAAGCTTTCTTT. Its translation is CASSGDREHMNTEAFF. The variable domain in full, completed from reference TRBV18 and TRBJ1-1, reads NAGVMQNPRHLVRRRGQEARLRCSPMKGHSHVYWYRQLPEEGLKFMVYLQKENIIDESGMPKERFSAEFPKEGPSILRIQQVVRGDSAAYFCASSGDREHMNTEAFFGQGTRLTVV.

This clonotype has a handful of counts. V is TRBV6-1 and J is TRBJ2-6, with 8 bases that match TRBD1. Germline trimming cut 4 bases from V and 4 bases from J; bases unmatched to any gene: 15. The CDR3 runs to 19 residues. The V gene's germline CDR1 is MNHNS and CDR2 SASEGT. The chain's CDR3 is CASSVTSGTGTLGANVLTF. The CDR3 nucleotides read TGTGCCAGCAGTGTAACTTCCGGGACAGGAACGCTAGGGGCCAACGTCCTGACTTTC.

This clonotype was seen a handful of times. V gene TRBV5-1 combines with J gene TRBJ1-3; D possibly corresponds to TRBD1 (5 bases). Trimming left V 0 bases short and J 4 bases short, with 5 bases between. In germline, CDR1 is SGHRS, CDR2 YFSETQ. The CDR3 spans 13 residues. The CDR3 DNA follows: TGCGCCAGCAGCTTGGACAGGGGAAACACCATATATTTT. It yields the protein CASSLDRGNTIYF.

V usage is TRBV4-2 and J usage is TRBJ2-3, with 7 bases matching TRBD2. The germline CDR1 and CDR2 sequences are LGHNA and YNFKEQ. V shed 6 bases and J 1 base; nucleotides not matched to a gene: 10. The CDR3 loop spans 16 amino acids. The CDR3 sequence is CASRPLGLAGTDTQYF. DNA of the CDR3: TGTGCCAGCAGACCCCTGGGGCTAGCGGGCACAGATACGCAGTATTTT.

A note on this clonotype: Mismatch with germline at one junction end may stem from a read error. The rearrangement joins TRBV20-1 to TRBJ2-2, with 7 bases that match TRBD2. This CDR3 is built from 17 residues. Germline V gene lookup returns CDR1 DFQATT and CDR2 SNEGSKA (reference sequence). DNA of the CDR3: TGCTGTGCTAGGGTTAAGCGGGGAGACCTCAACACCGGGGAGCTGTTTTTT. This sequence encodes CCARVKRGDLNTGELFF.

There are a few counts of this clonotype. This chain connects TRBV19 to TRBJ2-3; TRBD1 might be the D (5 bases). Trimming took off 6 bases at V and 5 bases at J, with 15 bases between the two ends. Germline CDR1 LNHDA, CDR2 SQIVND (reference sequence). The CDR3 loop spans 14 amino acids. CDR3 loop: CASRTTGSGDTQYF. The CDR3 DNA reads TGTGCCAGTAGGACCACAGGATCGGGAGATACGCAGTATTTT. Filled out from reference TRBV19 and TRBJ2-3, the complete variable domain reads DGGITQSPKYLFRKEGQNVTLSCEQNLNHDAMYWYRQDPGQGLRLIYYSQIVNDFQKGDIAEGYSVSREKKESFPLTVTSAQKNPTAFYLCASRTTGSGDTQYFGPGTRLTVL.

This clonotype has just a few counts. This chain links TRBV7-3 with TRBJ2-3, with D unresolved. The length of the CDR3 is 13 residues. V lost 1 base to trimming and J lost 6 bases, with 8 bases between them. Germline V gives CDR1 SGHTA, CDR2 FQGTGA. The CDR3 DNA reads TGTGCCAGCAGCTTAAATGTGGAGGATACGCAGTATTTT. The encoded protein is CASSLNVEDTQYF.

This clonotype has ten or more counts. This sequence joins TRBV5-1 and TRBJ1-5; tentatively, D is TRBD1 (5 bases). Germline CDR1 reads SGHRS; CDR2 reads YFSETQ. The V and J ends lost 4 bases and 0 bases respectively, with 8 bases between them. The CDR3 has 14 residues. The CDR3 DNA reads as TGCGCCAGCAGCCCTACAGGTAGCAATCAGCCCCAGCATTTT. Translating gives CASSPTGSNQPQHF.

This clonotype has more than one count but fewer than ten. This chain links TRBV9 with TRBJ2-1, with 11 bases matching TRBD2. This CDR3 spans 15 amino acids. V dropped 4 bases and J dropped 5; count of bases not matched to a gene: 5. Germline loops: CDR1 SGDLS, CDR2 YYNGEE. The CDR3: CASSFGTSGNNEQFF. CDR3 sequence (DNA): TGTGCCAGCAGCTTCGGGACTAGCGGAAACAATGAGCAGTTCTTC.

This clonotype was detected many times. The CDR3 bases are TGTGCCAGCAGCCCCCGGACTAGCGGGGGAAAAGTCGGGATGGAGACCCAGTACTTC. This sequence encodes CASSPRTSGGKVGMETQYF. The J gene is TRBJ2-5, the V gene TRBV4-2; 13 positions agree with TRBD2. From germline, CDR1 is LGHNA and CDR2 YNFKEQ. This CDR3 region has 19 residues. Losses at the gene ends were 4 bases for V and 5 bases for J; bases not matched to a gene: 16.

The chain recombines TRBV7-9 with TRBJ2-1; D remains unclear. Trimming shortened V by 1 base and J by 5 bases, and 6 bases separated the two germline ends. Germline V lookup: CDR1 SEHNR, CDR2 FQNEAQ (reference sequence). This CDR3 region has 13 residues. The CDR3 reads CASSLDTDNEQFF. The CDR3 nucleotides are TGTGCCAGCAGCTTAGACACTGACAATGAGCAGTTCTTC. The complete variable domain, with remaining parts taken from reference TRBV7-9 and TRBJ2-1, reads DTGVSQNPRHKITKRGQNVTFRCDPISEHNRLYWYRQTLGQGPEFLTYFQNEAQLEKSRLLSDRFSAERPKGSFSTLEIQRTEQGDSAMYLCASSLDTDNEQFFGPGTRLTVL.

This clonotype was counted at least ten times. CDR3 coding DNA: TGTGCCAGCAGCTCAAACAATAATGAAAAACTGTTTTTT. The encoded protein is CASSSNNNEKLFF. This sequence joins TRBV7-9 and TRBJ1-4, with unresolved D. The CDR3 loop spans 13 amino acids. Germline lookup yields CDR1 SEHNR and CDR2 FQNEAQ (reference sequence). The germline V and J ends were trimmed by 4 bases and 4 bases, with 7 bases remaining between them. The whole variable domain, remainder taken from reference TRBV7-9 and TRBJ1-4, is DTGVSQNPRHKITKRGQNVTFRCDPISEHNRLYWYRQTLGQGPEFLTYFQNEAQLEKSRLLSDRFSAERPKGSFSTLEIQRTEQGDSAMYLCASSSNNNEKLFFGSGTQLSVL.

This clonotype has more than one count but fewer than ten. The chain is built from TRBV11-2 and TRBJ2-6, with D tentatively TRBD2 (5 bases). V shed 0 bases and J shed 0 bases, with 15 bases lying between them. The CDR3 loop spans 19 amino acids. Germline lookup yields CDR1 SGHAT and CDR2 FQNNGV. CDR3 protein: CASSLEGDGKSSGANVLTF. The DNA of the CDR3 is TGTGCCAGCAGCTTAGAGGGAGACGGGAAAAGCTCTGGGGCCAACGTCCTGACTTTC.